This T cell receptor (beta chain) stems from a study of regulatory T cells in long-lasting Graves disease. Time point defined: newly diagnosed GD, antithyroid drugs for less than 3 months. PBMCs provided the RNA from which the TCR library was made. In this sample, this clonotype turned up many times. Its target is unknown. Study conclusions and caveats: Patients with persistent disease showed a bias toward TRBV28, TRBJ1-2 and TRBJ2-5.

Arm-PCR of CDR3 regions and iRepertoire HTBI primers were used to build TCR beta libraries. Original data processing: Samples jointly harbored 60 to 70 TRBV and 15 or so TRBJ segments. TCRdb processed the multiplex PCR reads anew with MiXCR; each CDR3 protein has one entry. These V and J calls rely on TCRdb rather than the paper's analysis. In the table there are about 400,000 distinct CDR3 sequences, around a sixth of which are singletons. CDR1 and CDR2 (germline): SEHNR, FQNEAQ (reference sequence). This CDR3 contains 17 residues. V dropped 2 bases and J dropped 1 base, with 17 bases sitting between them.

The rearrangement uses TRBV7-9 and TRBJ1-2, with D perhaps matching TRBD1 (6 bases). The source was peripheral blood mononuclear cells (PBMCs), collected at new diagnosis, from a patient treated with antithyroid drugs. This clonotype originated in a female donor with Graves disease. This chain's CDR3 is CASSLKRPGTNNYGYTF. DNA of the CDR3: TGTGCCAGCAGCTTAAAACGCCCCGGGACAAATAACTATGGCTACACCTTC.